This T cell receptor (beta chain) was sequenced for a study of cytomegalovirus exposure and HLA in healthy donors. Whole-study findings and limits: A missense variant in DCLRE1C was later tied to TCR beta V- and J-gene trimming. The study put some 150 TCR beta chains on its list as cytomegalovirus-associated. Prediction of most subjects' HLA-A and HLA-B alleles by TCR beta sequences was reportedly accurate.

This clone turned up a few times. What it binds is unknown. PCR primers comprised 60 Vbeta and 13 Jbeta primers. Libraries were prepared by immunoSEQ multiplex PCR; TCRdb keeps only in-frame clonotypes and omits some of them. The repertoire has approximately 140,000 clones, roughly three fifths of them found once; the top ten carry 5.5% to 7%. CDR3 size: 15 residues. Germline V CDR1 and CDR2: SGHNT, YENEEA. Trimming stripped 4 bases from V and 7 bases from J, with 17 bases between. The source is a woman aged 55-70 years in good health and CMV-seronegative. The sequenced material came from PBMCs. The chain recombines TRBV11-3 with TRBJ2-4; TRBD2 is a possible D gene (6 bases). The chain's CDR3 is CASSSGRGEVNIQYF. The CDR3 bases are TGTGCCAGCAGCTCAGGGAGAGGGGAGGTCAACATTCAGTACTTC.